This TCR beta chain was obtained from a study of T cell responses to AZD1222 COVID-19 vaccine (dated by TCRdb to the early 2020s). As for the study more broadly: A total of about 250 trial participants underwent TCR sequencing, of whom roughly 210 had received two doses of AZD1222 and approximately 26 had received two doses of the MenACWY control vaccine. Trial participants were enrolled by age into subgroups of 18-55, 56-69 and 70-plus years, and roughly 150, 30 and 60 TCR-sequenced participants, respectively, were included in these subgroups.

Concerning this clone: The specificity of this receptor is unknown. Base qualities are not provided; no much larger clone lies one nucleotide away.

The CDR3 regions of human TCRbeta chains were analyzed by immunosequencing. The paper's processing steps were these. Repertoire TCRs were matched against a reference library of SARS-CoV-2-specific TCRs generated with the MIRA antigen-specificity platform. Breadth was defined as the fraction of unique TCRs that were SARS-CoV-2-associated. Depth was defined as the fraction of total T cells that were SARS-CoV-2-associated. Using the MIRA data, every spike-specific TCR was mapped to the spike region that the TCR reacted to and assigned to either a CD4 or a CD8 class. Log10-transformed breadth and depth values were compared by one-way ANOVA with Sidak's multiple comparisons tests. TCRdb provides this immuneACCESS table in a form limited to in-frame rearrangements. Some clones are lacking; in checked studies, under half of them reflect an unresolved V gene, and why the rest are absent is not known. V and J calls and clone size are copied from that table; D and trimming were computed from the DNA. The sample profile shows about 86,000 clones; around nine tenths of them were found once. The top ten clones comprise 5.3% of the sample.

V sheds 4 bases and J sheds 0 bases, leaving 13 bases between their ends. The CDR3 has 16 amino acids, counting the end cysteine and phenylalanine. Only the CDR3 portion is preserved as DNA: 48 bases, with reading frame beginning at the first base. Sequences SGHTS (CDR1) and YDEGEE (CDR2) are obtained from the germline V gene. General study outcomes and caveats: CD4 TCRs associated with the vaccine covered the entire spike protein, and the dominant responses were in regions 160-218 and 743-854. Conclusions about previously exposed vaccinees are limited because only five or six AZD1222 recipients were SARS-CoV-2 seropositive at baseline. In the small 56-69-year group, the increase in depth fell short of significance, most likely because of low power. A significant rise in spike-specific TCR breadth and depth was observed after two AZD1222 doses relative to day 0 and relative to MenACWY recipients. Reportedly, close to half of the unique spike-specific TCRs recognized epitopes lying outside the regions that are mutated in the B.1.351 and B.1.1.7 variants. Participants were mostly white British, with more females than males. The authors suggested clonal diversity may have been underestimated. Because no day 14 peak-response samples were available, the repertoires could be characterized only after the peak T cell response.

The time point label here, explained by the study, means: about 28 days (+/-7) after the second vaccine dose. Because spike-specific TCR depth and breadth did not differ between the two schedules, AZD1222 recipients who got a second dose at roughly 4 weeks were pooled with those who got a second dose at roughly 12 weeks. Vaccinee samples came from UK trials COV001 and COV002, including a single-blind randomized controlled phase 2/3 trial of AZD1222 (ChAdOx1 nCoV-19) in healthy adults. Trial participant PBMC samples were collected at day 0 and day 28 after the second dose for TCRbeta chain sequencing.

The TCR comes from an adult who received the AZD1222 COVID-19 vaccine. Sequences were derived from peripheral blood, sampled 28 days after the second AZD1222 dose. The chain was built from TRBV5-8 and TRBJ2-2, with an unclear D gene assignment. The DNA sequence is TGTGCCAGCAGCCCTTGGCGGCTAACGAACACCGGGGAGCTGTTTTTT. This translates into CASSPWRLTNTGELFF.